These T cell receptor beta chains were read from a single sample in a study of shared clonotypes between healthy human individuals. The data were produced by immunoSEQ multiplex PCR, yet TCRdb's version contains in-frame clones alone and is incomplete. The sample yields nearly 750,000 clones, over 55% seen once. Sequenced input: memory CD4+ T cells sorted from blood. Every receptor here comes from a woman younger than 45 in good health. CDR3s include the opening cysteine and the closing phenylalanine or tryptophan. Each record gives: CDR3 length, clone size, J gene, V gene, D gene, CDR3 DNA, CDR3 protein. A D gene is named only where the DNA matches it firmly. The listing skips clone size in some rows; elsewhere it reads once, few, many or a size class.

length: 11
size: NA
J: TRBJ2-5
V: TRBV7-9
D: NA
DNA: TGTGCCAGCAGCTTAGGGCAGACCCAGTACTTC
CDR3: CASSLGQTQYF

length: 14
size: NA
J: TRBJ2-3
V: TRBV27
D: NA
DNA: TGTGCCAGCAGTTTATCGAGAAACACAGATACGCAGTATTTT
CDR3: CASSLSRNTDTQYF

length: 14
size: NA
J: TRBJ2-7
V: TRBV6-5
D: TRBD1
DNA: TGTGCCAGCAGTTTGCGGCAGGGGGAAGGCGAGCAGTACTTC
CDR3: CASSLRQGEGEQYF

length: 17
size: NA
J: TRBJ1-5
V: TRBV19
D: NA
DNA: TGTGCCAGTAGTATAGATGGGATAGGATCCAACAATCAGCCCCAGCATTTT
CDR3: CASSIDGIGSNNQPQHF

length: 16
size: NA
J: TRBJ2-3
V: TRBV2
D: TRBD2
DNA: TGTGCCAGCAGTGATAGGACTAGTAAGGTAGCTGATACGCAGTATTTT
CDR3: CASSDRTSKVADTQYF

length: 15
size: NA
J: TRBJ2-1
V: TRBV19
D: TRBD2
DNA: TGTGCCAGTACCCCTAGCGGGAGGCCACTTGATGAGCAGTTCTTC
CDR3: CASTPSGRPLDEQFF

length: 14
size: NA
J: TRBJ2-7
V: TRBV6-5
D: TRBD2
DNA: TGTGCCAGCAGACCCAGCGGGGACTCCTACGAGCAGTACTTC
CDR3: CASRPSGDSYEQYF

length: 16
size: NA
J: TRBJ1-2
V: TRBV7-2
D: NA
DNA: TGTGCCAGCAGCTTGGGGTTTTCGACTTCTAACTATGGCTACACCTTC
CDR3: CASSLGFSTSNYGYTF

length: 17
size: NA
J: TRBJ1-4
V: TRBV5-1
D: NA
DNA: TGCGCCAGCAGCTTGGAGTGGCCGAGGCAAACTCATGAAAAACTGTTTTTT
CDR3: CASSLEWPRQTHEKLFF

length: 14
size: NA
J: TRBJ2-7
V: TRBV30
D: NA
DNA: TGTGCCTGGAGTCCTCCGGGGACGTTTCCCGAGCAGTACTTC
CDR3: CAWSPPGTFPEQYF

length: 12
size: NA
J: TRBJ1-2
V: TRBV10-2
D: NA
DNA: TGCGCCAGCAGGTCAGACCGCTATGGCTACACCTTC
CDR3: CASRSDRYGYTF

length: 15
size: NA
J: TRBJ2-7
V: TRBV6-6
D: NA
DNA: TGTGCCAGCAGTTACGTTCCCCTATTCGGGGACGAGCAGTACTTC
CDR3: CASSYVPLFGDEQYF

length: 16
size: NA
J: TRBJ1-2
V: TRBV6-6
D: NA
DNA: TGTGCCAGCAGAACAAACAGCGGGACCCGAGGCTATGGCTACACCTTC
CDR3: CASRTNSGTRGYGYTF

length: 14
size: few
J: TRBJ2-1
V: TRBV18
D: TRBD2
DNA: TGTGCCAGCTCACCACTGACTAGCGACTTTGAGCAGTTCTTC
CDR3: CASSPLTSDFEQFF

length: 16
size: NA
J: TRBJ2-6
V: TRBV4-1
D: NA
DNA: TGCGCCAGCAGCCACCCCCCGCAGGCTGGGGCCAACGTCCTGACTTTC
CDR3: CASSHPPQAGANVLTF

length: 14
size: NA
J: TRBJ2-6
V: TRBV18
D: NA
DNA: TGTGCCAGCTCCGGGACAAACGGGGCCAACGTCCTGACTTTC
CDR3: CASSGTNGANVLTF

length: 11
size: NA
J: TRBJ2-3
V: TRBV5-4
D: NA
DNA: TGTGCCAGCAGCTTGCAAGATACGCAGTATTTT
CDR3: CASSLQDTQYF

length: 12
size: NA
J: TRBJ1-3
V: TRBV6-1
D: NA
DNA: TGTGCCATCAGGACAGATGGAAACACCATATATTTT
CDR3: CAIRTDGNTIYF

length: 17
size: NA
J: TRBJ2-7
V: TRBV1
D: NA
DNA: TGCACCAGCAGCTATTGCTATTGGGGACTAGCGTCCCCCGAGCAGTACTTC
CDR3: CTSSYCYWGLASPEQYF

length: 15
size: NA
J: TRBJ2-1
V: TRBV11-1
D: TRBD2
DNA: TGTGCCAGCGGATTAGCGGGGGCGGGCAACCATCAGCAGTTCTTC
CDR3: CASGLAGAGNHQQFF

length: 15
size: NA
J: TRBJ2-6
V: TRBV28
D: NA
DNA: TGTGCCAGCAGCTTACAATCGGGTGGGGCCAACGTCCTGACTTTC
CDR3: CASSLQSGGANVLTF

length: 15
size: NA
J: TRBJ2-1
V: TRBV5-1
D: NA
DNA: TGCGCCAGCAGCTCCGGGACTCTTAAGTACAATGAGCAGTTCTTC
CDR3: CASSSGTLKYNEQFF

length: 16
size: many
J: TRBJ1-2
V: TRBV28
D: NA
DNA: TGTGCCAGCAGTGACTCCGGGACGGCACGCACCTTACGCTACACCTTC
CDR3: CASSDSGTARTLRYTF

length: 17
size: NA
J: TRBJ2-7
V: TRBV5-1
D: TRBD1
DNA: TGCGCCAGCAGCTTGACAACGGGACAGTTCAACTCCTACGAGCAGTACTTC
CDR3: CASSLTTGQFNSYEQYF

length: 15
size: few
J: TRBJ1-4
V: TRBV6-1
D: NA
DNA: TGTGCCAGCACCCCTCAGAGGACCCTTGGGGAAAAACTGTTTTTT
CDR3: CASTPQRTLGEKLFF

length: 13
size: NA
J: TRBJ1-5
V: TRBV30
D: NA
DNA: TGTGCCTGGAGTGTAGCCAGGGGACAGCCCCAGCATTTT
CDR3: CAWSVARGQPQHF

length: 17
size: NA
J: TRBJ2-4
V: TRBV6-1
D: TRBD2
DNA: TGTGCCAGCAGTGATCTAGCGGGAGGGCCAGACTCAGACATTCAGTACTTC
CDR3: CASSDLAGGPDSDIQYF

length: 16
size: NA
J: TRBJ1-1
V: TRBV12-5
D: NA
DNA: TGTGCTAGTGGTTTGGGTGTGGGGGGCGGGAACACTGAAGCTTTCTTT
CDR3: CASGLGVGGGNTEAFF

length: 16
size: NA
J: TRBJ2-2
V: TRBV19
D: NA
DNA: TGTGCCAGTAGTATCGGCAGGGGGGGCGACACCGGGGAGCTGTTTTTT
CDR3: CASSIGRGGDTGELFF

length: 11
size: NA
J: TRBJ2-5
V: TRBV11-3
D: NA
DNA: TGTGCCAGCAGCTTATTAGAGACCCAGTACTTC
CDR3: CASSLLETQYF

length: 17
size: NA
J: TRBJ2-3
V: TRBV11-2
D: TRBD1
DNA: TGTGCCAGCAGCCTCCGCCGAACCAGGGGGCAGGGAGATACGCAGTATTTT
CDR3: CASSLRRTRGQGDTQYF

length: 13
size: NA
J: TRBJ2-3
V: TRBV10-3
D: TRBD2
DNA: TGTGCCACTAGCGGGACCGGCACAGATACGCAGTATTTT
CDR3: CATSGTGTDTQYF

length: 16
size: NA
J: TRBJ2-1
V: TRBV15
D: TRBD2
DNA: TGTGCCACCAGCAGAGAAACGGGAGGGCCGGGGAATGAGCAGTTCTTC
CDR3: CATSRETGGPGNEQFF

length: 15
size: NA
J: TRBJ2-6
V: TRBV5-6
D: NA
DNA: TGTGCCAGCAGCTTGTACGGTCCGAGGGCCAACGTCCTGACTTTC
CDR3: CASSLYGPRANVLTF

length: 15
size: NA
J: TRBJ2-7
V: TRBV6-5
D: TRBD1
DNA: TGTGCCAGCAGTTACTCCGTCTCAGGGGGACACGAGCAGTACTTC
CDR3: CASSYSVSGGHEQYF

length: 15
size: NA
J: TRBJ1-3
V: TRBV7-2
D: TRBD1
DNA: TGTGCCAGCAGCCAGGGACAGGGTCGTGGAAACACCATATATTTT
CDR3: CASSQGQGRGNTIYF

length: 15
size: many
J: TRBJ2-6
V: TRBV2
D: NA
DNA: TGTGCCAGCAGTCGGGATTTCTCTGGGGCCAACGTCCTGACTTTC
CDR3: CASSRDFSGANVLTF

length: 17
size: NA
J: TRBJ2-1
V: TRBV7-9
D: TRBD2
DNA: TGTGCCAGCAGCTTAGCGACTAGCGGCGAGACCTACAATGAGCAGTTCTTC
CDR3: CASSLATSGETYNEQFF

length: 14
size: few
J: TRBJ2-7
V: TRBV6-5
D: TRBD1
DNA: TGTGCCAGCAGCTACAGGGGCATGGAGTACGAGCAGTACTTC
CDR3: CASSYRGMEYEQYF

length: 15
size: NA
J: TRBJ2-3
V: TRBV27
D: NA
DNA: TGTGCCAGCAGTTTGTGGGGGCCGGGGACAGATACGCAGTATTTT
CDR3: CASSLWGPGTDTQYF

length: 14
size: NA
J: TRBJ1-2
V: TRBV28
D: TRBD1
DNA: TGTGCCAGCAGTCCACCAGGGACAGTGTTCGGCTACACCTTC
CDR3: CASSPPGTVFGYTF

length: 12
size: NA
J: TRBJ2-4
V: TRBV7-9
D: NA
DNA: TGTGCCAGCAGCTTACTGATCGGCATTCAGTACTTC
CDR3: CASSLLIGIQYF

length: 12
size: once
J: TRBJ1-3
V: TRBV2
D: NA
DNA: TGTGCCAGCAGTGACAGGTGGAACACCATATATTTT
CDR3: CASSDRWNTIYF

length: 14
size: NA
J: TRBJ2-3
V: TRBV28
D: NA
DNA: TGTGCCAGCAGTTTACTCGTCGACACAGATACGCAGTATTTT
CDR3: CASSLLVDTDTQYF

length: 14
size: once
J: TRBJ2-3
V: TRBV29-1
D: TRBD1
DNA: TGCAGCGTGACGTTACAGGGGGCATCGGATACGCAGTATTTT
CDR3: CSVTLQGASDTQYF

length: 17
size: NA
J: TRBJ2-2
V: TRBV28
D: NA
DNA: TGTGCCACCTTCCCCTGGAGGAAGGGGCCTGACACCGGGGAGCTGTTTTTT
CDR3: CATFPWRKGPDTGELFF

length: 16
size: NA
J: TRBJ1-5
V: TRBV4-1
D: TRBD1
DNA: TGCGCCAGCAGCCAGATCCTGACAGGGCCGAATCAGCCCCAGCATTTT
CDR3: CASSQILTGPNQPQHF

length: 15
size: NA
J: TRBJ1-5
V: TRBV2
D: TRBD1
DNA: TGTGCCAGCAGCAAACAGGGGAATAGCAATCAGCCCCAGCATTTT
CDR3: CASSKQGNSNQPQHF

length: 13
size: NA
J: TRBJ2-3
V: TRBV6-1
D: NA
DNA: TGTGCCAGCAGTGAAGCGGTTCACTACATGGGGTGGTTT
CDR3: CASSEAVHYMGWF

length: 17
size: few
J: TRBJ2-7
V: TRBV15
D: TRBD1
DNA: TGTGCCACCAGCAGAGATCGTTCGACAGGGCTTTCCTACGAGCAGTACTTC
CDR3: CATSRDRSTGLSYEQYF

length: 17
size: once
J: TRBJ2-1
V: TRBV10-2
D: TRBD2
DNA: TGCGCCAGCAGTGGGGTAGCGGGCACCAGCTCCTACAATGAGCAGTTCTTC
CDR3: CASSGVAGTSSYNEQFF

length: 12
size: many
J: TRBJ2-7
V: TRBV28
D: TRBD1
DNA: TGTGCCAGCAGGACAGGGCCCTACGAGCAGTACTTC
CDR3: CASRTGPYEQYF

length: 16
size: NA
J: TRBJ2-3
V: TRBV5-1
D: TRBD2
DNA: TGCGCCAGCAGTTCGACTAGCGGGAGCGGCACAGATACGCAGTATTTT
CDR3: CASSSTSGSGTDTQYF